This T cell receptor (beta chain) was identified in a study of T cells after yellow fever vaccination. The TCR cDNA carried a universal primer site and UMIs from 5'RACE template switching. MiXCR was run by TCRdb on the 5' RACE reads, yielding one entry per CDR3 protein. This sample has a few hundred thousand distinct CDR3 sequences; approximately 4.2% occur once, and the top ten carry 20% to 25%. This clonotype has more than one count but fewer than ten. This CDR3 is 12 amino acids long. The ends were cut back, 5 bases at V and 2 bases at J, with 4 bases in the middle. This sample comprised PBMCs, obtained 5 days after the yellow fever booster vaccination. This clonotype originated in a man between 18 and 29 years old who received the YFV17D yellow fever vaccine. The chain joins TRBV12-3 or TRBV12-4 to TRBJ1-3; unclear D gene. The CDR3 DNA reads as TGTGCCAGCAGTCGCACTGGAAACACCATATATTTT. Translation: CASSRTGNTIYF.